These T cell receptor beta chains were read from a single sample in a study of PD-L1 blockade in urothelial cancer. The repertoire was sequenced with immunoSEQ multiplex PCR; TCRdb's copy has only in-frame clones and lacks some. The sample yields tens of thousands of clones, about four fifths seen once. This specimen was PBMCs, taken around atezolizumab (anti-PD-L1) treatment. All receptors derive from a woman in her sixties or seventies with urothelial cancer. Each CDR3 is given with its conserved first and last residue. D genes are given only for firm matches. Clone size is given for some rows only: seen once, a few or many times, or a class if the clone is expanded.

>.|TRBJ2-5|TRBV28|TRBD2
TGTGCCAGCAATTCTGGAGCGGGAGGGCCCTCATTTCTAGTAGAGACCCAGTACTTC
CASNSGAGGPSFLVETQYF
>.|TRBJ2-2|TRBV5-1|TRBD1
TGCGCCAGCAGCTTATCACTACAGGGGAGCACCGGGGAGCTGTTTTTT
CASSLSLQGSTGELFF
>.|TRBJ2-3|TRBV9|.
TGTGCCAGCACCCAGGCCAGTTCAGATACGCAGTATTTT
CASTQASSDTQYF
>.|TRBJ2-3|TRBV6-1|.
TGTGCCAGCAGTGAACAGGGGCATGTCACAGATACGCAGTATTTT
CASSEQGHVTDTQYF
>.|TRBJ2-5|TRBV5-1|.
TGCGCCAGCAGGTTGGATCGGGGTTTCCAAGAGACCCAGTACTTC
CASRLDRGFQETQYF
>once|TRBJ2-5|TRBV5-1|TRBD2
TGCGCCAGCAGCCCAAGCGGGGGGGGCGAGACCCAGTACTTC
CASSPSGGGETQYF
>once|TRBJ2-3|TRBV30|.
TGTGCCTGGAGTGTATTGGGAGACCCGAGGTCGAATACGCAGTATTTT
CAWSVLGDPRSNTQYF
>.|TRBJ1-1|TRBV9|.
TGTGCCAGCAGCACAGGCGGGGGGAGAACCCCTGAAGCTTTCTTT
CASSTGGGRTPEAFF
>.|TRBJ1-5|TRBV28|.
TGTGCCAGCAGTTTATCGGGTCGCAGCCATTTCCAGGGGCAGCCCCAGCATTTT
CASSLSGRSHFQGQPQHF
>few|TRBJ2-1|TRBV11-2|TRBD2
TGTGCCAGCAGCCCAGCGGGGACCTTTCTCAATGAGCAGTTCTTC
CASSPAGTFLNEQFF
>.|TRBJ2-4|TRBV2|.
TGTGCCAGCAGTGAATTTGACTCCGCCAAAAACATTCAGTACTTC
CASSEFDSAKNIQYF
>.|TRBJ1-6|TRBV2|.
TGTGCCAGCAGTTGGCAAGACTATAATTCACCCCTCCACTTT
CASSWQDYNSPLHF
>once|TRBJ2-7|TRBV18|.
TGTGCCAGCTCACCAAAGATTACGGAGGGCCAAGGGGCCGAGCAGTACTTC
CASSPKITEGQGAEQYF
>.|TRBJ2-2|TRBV10-2|.
TGCGCCAGCACGAAGGGGACTGGCGGGGAGCTGTTTTTT
CASTKGTGGELFF
>.|TRBJ2-7|TRBV5-1|TRBD2
TGCGCCAGCAGCTTGAATAGCGGGAAGCCCTACGAGCAGTACTTC
CASSLNSGKPYEQYF
>.|TRBJ2-1|TRBV15|.
TGTGCCACCAGCAACCTAGCGCCAAGATACAATGAGCAGTTCTTC
CATSNLAPRYNEQFF
>.|TRBJ2-5|TRBV7-9|TRBD2
TGTGCCAGCAGACCCTGGGTAGCGGGAGGCCTACAAGAGACCCAGTACTTC
CASRPWVAGGLQETQYF
>.|TRBJ2-3|TRBV7-2|TRBD2
TGTGCCAGCAGCTTTTCCGGACTAGCGGGGGGGATCAGCACAGATACGCAGTATTTT
CASSFSGLAGGISTDTQYF
>.|TRBJ2-7|TRBV5-1|TRBD2
TGCGCCAGCAGCTTAGCGGGAGGACTCTACGAGCAGTACTTC
CASSLAGGLYEQYF
>.|TRBJ2-2|TRBV5-4|TRBD2
TGTGCCAGCAGCTTGGAGGGTCGGACTAGCGGGGCCGGGGAGCTGTTTTTT
CASSLEGRTSGAGELFF
>.|TRBJ1-5|TRBV30|.
TGTGCTTCTAGCGGGGGGAATCGGCAGCCCCAGCATTTT
CASSGGNRQPQHF
>.|TRBJ2-7|TRBV30|.
TGTGCCTGGAGTGCCGGGGTCCACGGGCGTTTC
CAWSAGVHGRF
>once|TRBJ1-1|TRBV10-3|.
TGTGCCATCAGTGAGTCTGTCGGCAGGGAAGTTTCAGCTTTCTTT
CAISESVGREVSAFF
>.|TRBJ1-2|TRBV19|.
TGTGCCAGTAGTGTGACATATCCTAACTATGGCTACACCTTC
CASSVTYPNYGYTF
>.|TRBJ2-7|TRBV6-1|TRBD1
TGTGCCAGCAGTGAAGCGGCAGGGGGTACCTACGAGCAGTACTTC
CASSEAAGGTYEQYF